These 10 T cell receptor beta chains came from one sample sequenced in a study of shared clonotypes between healthy human individuals. The method was immunoSEQ multiplex PCR; TCRdb's version includes in-frame clones alone and lacks a portion of them. The repertoire holds about 1 million clones, with about 70% as singletons. Material for sequencing was memory CD4+ T cells sorted from blood. Subset here: CD45RA-negative fraction. Receptor source: a man younger than 30 in good health.

Points on this clone: One end of the junction does not line up with germline, which may come from a read error. The V gene is TRBV6-5, the J gene TRBJ2-3; the match to TRBD1 covers 8 bases. Germline lookup yields CDR1 MNHEY and CDR2 SVGAGI. This CDR3 spans 16 amino acids. The CDR3 here is CASSYSPPGGSDTQYF. CDR3 coding DNA: TGTGCCAGCAGCTACTCACCTCCAGGGGGCTCAGATACGCAGTATTTT.

This chain's CDR3 is CASSPNTGAYEQYF. The CDR3 coding sequence is TGCGCCAGCAGCCCAAATACAGGAGCCTACGAGCAGTACTTC. The rearrangement links TRBV5-1 to TRBJ2-7; a possible D gene is TRBD1 (5 bases). The germline V gene encodes CDR1 SGHRS and CDR2 YFSETQ. CDR3 length: 14 amino acids. Trimming removed 4 bases from V and 2 bases from J, with 13 bases in between. Based on the CDR3 plus reference TRBV5-1 and TRBJ2-7, the full variable domain is KAGVTQTPRYLIKTRGQQVTLSCSPISGHRSVSWYQQTPGQGLQFLFEYFSETQRNKGNFPGRFSGRQFSNSRSEMNVSTLELGDSALYLCASSPNTGAYEQYFGPGTRLTVT.

This clone came up once. V usage is TRBV10-2 and J usage is TRBJ2-3; 7 bases align to TRBD1. Germline CDR1 reads WSHSY; CDR2 reads SAAADI. The CDR3 is 12 amino acids. Trimming took 6 bases from V and 6 from J; bases not matched to a gene: 3. CDR3 nucleotide sequence: TGCGCCAGCAGCCAACAGGGGGATACGCAGTATTTT. It encodes CASSQQGDTQYF.

This chain's CDR3 is CASTRANLGFSTGELFF. The DNA for the CDR3 is TGTGCCAGCACCCGGGCCAATTTGGGTTTCAGCACCGGGGAGCTGTTTTTT. The chain is built from TRBV28 and TRBJ2-2; D remains ambiguous. The CDR3 sequence is 17 residues long. CDR1 and CDR2 from the germline V gene are MDHEN and SYDVKM. V shed 7 bases and J shed 4 bases, with 22 bases lying between them. The full variable domain, with the rest looked up from reference TRBV28 and TRBJ2-2, is DVKVTQSSRYLVKRTGEKVFLECVQDMDHENMFWYRQDPGLGLRLIYFSYDVKMKEKGDIPEGYSVSREKKERFSLILESASTNQTSMYLCASTRANLGFSTGELFFGEGSRLTVL.

In this sample, this clone turned up once. Sequence at one end of the junction differs from germline and may be a read error. The V gene is TRBV5-1, the J gene TRBJ1-4; TRBD1 matches at 9 bases. Germline V gives CDR1 SGHRS, CDR2 YFSETQ. The length of the CDR3 is 15 residues. This CDR3 reads CASSYTGGAGEKLLF. The DNA for the CDR3 is TGCGCCAGCAGCTACACAGGGGGCGCGGGTGAAAAACTGCTTTTT.

This clone was detected only a few times. The sample holds other DNA sequences that translate to the same CDR3. V and J are TRBV5-1 and TRBJ1-1, with D uncertain. V shed 0 bases and J shed 2 bases, with 5 bases lying between them. There are 13 residues in the CDR3. In germline, CDR1 is SGHRS, CDR2 YFSETQ. CDR3 DNA: TGCGCCAGCAGCTTGGTGGTAAACACTGAAGCTTTCTTT. Its translation: CASSLVVNTEAFF.

The CDR3 nucleotides are TGTGCCAGCAGCGCGACCAACGGGGAGCAGTACTTC. This encodes CASSATNGEQYF. The chain is built from TRBV5-4 and TRBJ2-7; the D is unclear. The ends were cut back, 4 bases at V and 7 bases at J, with 12 bases in the middle. The CDR3 loop spans 12 amino acids. Germline CDR1 reads SGHNT; CDR2 reads YYREEE (reference sequence).

This chain connects TRBV5-1 to TRBJ2-1, with 14 positions matching TRBD2. CDR3 length: 18 amino acids. Germline V gives CDR1 SGHRS, CDR2 YFSETQ. Trimming took 4 bases from V and 8 from J; bases not matched to a gene: 14. The CDR3 region is CASSLGTSGGGKSDEQFF. The CDR3 nucleotides read TGCGCCAGCAGCCTAGGGACTAGCGGGGGCGGAAAGTCCGATGAGCAGTTCTTC.

This clone has only a few counts. The chain couples TRBV29-1 to TRBJ1-2, with a possible D match to TRBD1 (6 bases). The CDR3 has 12 residues. V lost 6 bases and J lost 7, with 15 bases in between. Germline V lookup: CDR1 SQVTM, CDR2 ANQGSEA. CDR3 region: CSVPQGQIGYTF. DNA for the CDR3: TGCAGCGTACCCCAGGGGCAGATTGGCTACACCTTC.

Written as DNA, the CDR3 is TGTGCCATCAGCGAAAGCGGGGGGGGGTACGAGCAGTACTTC. It specifies CAISESGGGYEQYF. The gene calls are TRBV10-3 and TRBJ2-7; 10 bases align to TRBD2. Germline values: CDR1 ENHRY, CDR2 SYGVKD. This CDR3 is 14 amino acids long. The V and J ends lost 6 bases and 4 bases, in that order; junction bases with no gene match: 6.